The 11 T cell receptor beta chains listed next were all sequenced from one sample in a study of blood T cell repertoires in COVID-19. Method: immunoSEQ multiplex PCR; TCRdb's copy keeps in-frame clones and lacks some. The table records tens of thousands of clones, about 91% of them present only once. Sequencing used peripheral blood. The receptor set was obtained from a human donor in a cohort sampled during active COVID-19.

The V gene is TRBV27, the J gene TRBJ2-1, with 7 bases matching TRBD1. CDR1 and CDR2 from the germline V gene are MNHEY and SMNVEV (reference sequence). The CDR3 has 14 residues. Trimming cost V 5 bases and J 9 bases; bases outside gene matches: 10. The CDR3 bases are TGTGCCAGCAGTCCCCCGCTAGGGGGCGGTGAGCAGTTCTTC. Translating gives CASSPPLGGGEQFF.

V is TRBV21-1 and J is TRBJ2-1; the table's D gene call, TRBD1, was not cross checked with the DNA. TRBV21-1 is a pseudogene locus. The CDR3 consists of 17 residues. DNA for the CDR3: TGTGCCAGCAGCAAAGCGCTTGGCAGGCCGAACCACGAGGAGCAGTTCTTC. This translates into CASSKALGRPNHEEQFF.

This sequence joins TRBV11-3 and TRBJ2-7; weak D call: TRBD1 (6 bases). The CDR3 is 16 residues long. CDR1 is SGHNT, CDR2 YENEEA, per germline. V was cut by 1 base and J by 2 bases, with 15 bases left in between. The CDR3 DNA reads as TGTGCCAGCAGCTTAGGTCAGGGGACGGATCCCTACGAGCAGTACTTC. Translating it yields CASSLGQGTDPYEQYF.

The chain combines TRBV7-2 with TRBJ2-4; 7 bases are shared with TRBD1. The length of the CDR3 is 14 residues. The germline V gene encodes CDR1 SGHTA and CDR2 FQGNSA. V lost 7 bases, J lost 2 bases, and 5 bases stayed unmatched. CDR3 protein: CASTMTGTKNIQYF. The CDR3 DNA reads TGTGCCAGCACGATGACAGGGACCAAAAACATTCAGTACTTC.

CDR3 sequence (DNA): TGCGCCAGCAGCGCAGGTCCGGAGGGAGCCTACGAGCAGTACTTC. It yields the protein CASSAGPEGAYEQYF. This rearrangement joins TRBV5-1 to TRBJ2-7; tentatively, D is TRBD2 (6 bases). Germline CDR1 SGHRS, CDR2 YFSETQ. Trimming took off 4 bases at V and 2 bases at J, with 16 bases between the two ends. There are 15 residues in the CDR3.

The chain couples TRBV3-1 (or the pseudogene TRBV3-2) to TRBJ2-1, with a tentative D call TRBD2 (6 bases). The V end was cut by 0 bases, the J end by 5 bases, with 20 bases between. Germline CDR1 is LGHDT and CDR2 is YNNKEL (reference sequence). This CDR3 contains 18 residues. The CDR3 nucleotides are TGTGCCAGCAGCCAAGATGGGCGGGACTGGACTGGTCACAATGAGCAGTTCTTC. Its translation is CASSQDGRDWTGHNEQFF.

This sequence joins TRBV29-1 and TRBJ1-2; TRBD1 matches 10 bases. Germline V gene sequence: CDR1 SQVTM, CDR2 ANQGSEA. V dropped 1 base and J dropped 4; count of bases not matched to a gene: 9. The CDR3 loop spans 16 amino acids. The DNA of the CDR3 is TGCAGCGTTGAAGCGGTTCCGGGACAGGGGAGCTATGGCTACACCTTC. Translating gives CSVEAVPGQGSYGYTF.

The J gene is TRBJ1-5, the V gene TRBV24-1; weak D call: TRBD1 (5 bases). The V end lost 8 bases, the J end lost 10 bases, and 17 bases lay between the germline ends. Germline CDR1 and CDR2: KGHDR and SFDVKD. This CDR3 has 13 residues. CDR3 DNA: TGTGCCACCACCGACAGTAATGGAACCCCCCAGCATTTT. Protein product: CATTDSNGTPQHF.

This chain uses TRBV18 with TRBJ2-6; D uncertain. There are 13 residues in the CDR3. V was shortened by 6 bases and J by 0 bases, with 3 bases between the two germline ends. Germline CDR1 and CDR2: KGHSH and LQKENI. The CDR3 region has the DNA TGTGCCAGCTCCGGCTCTGGGGCCAACGTCCTGACTTTC. Translating it yields CASSGSGANVLTF.

The rearrangement joins TRBV2 to TRBJ1-5; D not certain. From germline, CDR1 is SNHLY and CDR2 FYNNEI. V lost 0 bases and J lost 4, with 10 bases in between. The CDR3 totals 15 residues. CDR3 bases: TGTGCCAGCAGTGAAGCGCCGGGGAAAAATCAGCCCCAGCATTTT. Protein: CASSEAPGKNQPQHF.

The chain couples TRBV3-1 (or the pseudogene TRBV3-2) to TRBJ1-3, with 7 bases aligning to TRBD1. V lost 2 bases and J lost 9; bases outside the gene matches: 7. This CDR3 spans 14 amino acids. Germline-derived CDR1 and CDR2 are LGHDT and YNNKEL (reference sequence). The CDR3 spells CASSQRDRDSTIYF. DNA for the CDR3: TGTGCCAGCAGCCAAAGAGACAGGGACAGCACCATATATTTT.